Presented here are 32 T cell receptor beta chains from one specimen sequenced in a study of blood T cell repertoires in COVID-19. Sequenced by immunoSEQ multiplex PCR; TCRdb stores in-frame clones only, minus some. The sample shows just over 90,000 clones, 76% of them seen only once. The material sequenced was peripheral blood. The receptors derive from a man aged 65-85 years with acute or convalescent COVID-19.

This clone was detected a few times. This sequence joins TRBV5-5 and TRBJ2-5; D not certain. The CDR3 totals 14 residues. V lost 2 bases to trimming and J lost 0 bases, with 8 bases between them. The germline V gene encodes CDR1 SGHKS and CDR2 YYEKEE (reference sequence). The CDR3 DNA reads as TGTGCCAGCAGCTTTAACTGGTACCAAGAGACCCAGTACTTC. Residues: CASSFNWYQETQYF. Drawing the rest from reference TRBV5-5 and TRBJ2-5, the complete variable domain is DAGVTQSPTHLIKTRGQQVTLRCSPISGHKSVSWYQQVLGQGPQFIFQYYEKEERGRGNFPDRFSARQFPNYSSELNVNALLLGDSALYLCASSFNWYQETQYFGPGTRLLVL.

As DNA, the CDR3 is TGTGCCAGTAGTATAGATCGGTCGGGGGGACTCTTTAAGGTGCAGTTCTTC. It specifies CASSIDRSGGLFKVQFF. The rearrangement uses TRBV19 and TRBJ2-1, with 7 bases matching TRBD2. The CDR3 runs 17 residues. Germline trimming cut 0 bases from V and 12 bases from J; bases unmatched to any gene: 17. Germline V lookup: CDR1 LNHDA, CDR2 SQIVND (reference sequence).

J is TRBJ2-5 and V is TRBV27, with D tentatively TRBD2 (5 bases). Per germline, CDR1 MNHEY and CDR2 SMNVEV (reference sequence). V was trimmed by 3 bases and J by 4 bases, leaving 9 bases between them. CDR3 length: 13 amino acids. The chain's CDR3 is CASSFEGAETQYF. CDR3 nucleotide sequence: TGTGCCAGCAGTTTTGAGGGAGCAGAGACCCAGTACTTC.

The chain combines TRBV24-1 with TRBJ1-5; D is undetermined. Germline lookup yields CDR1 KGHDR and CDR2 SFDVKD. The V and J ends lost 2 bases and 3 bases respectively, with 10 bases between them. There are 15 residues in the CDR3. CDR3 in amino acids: CATSDSKYSNQPQHF. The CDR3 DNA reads TGTGCCACCAGTGATTCAAAGTACTCCAATCAGCCCCAGCATTTT.

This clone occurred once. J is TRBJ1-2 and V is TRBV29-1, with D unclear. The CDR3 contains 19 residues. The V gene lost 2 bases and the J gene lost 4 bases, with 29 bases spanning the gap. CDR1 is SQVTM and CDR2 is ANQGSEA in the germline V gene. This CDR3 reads CSVERSEPNYSELGYGYTF. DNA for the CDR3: TGCAGCGTTGAAAGGTCAGAACCTAATTATTCGGAGCTAGGCTATGGCTACACCTTC.

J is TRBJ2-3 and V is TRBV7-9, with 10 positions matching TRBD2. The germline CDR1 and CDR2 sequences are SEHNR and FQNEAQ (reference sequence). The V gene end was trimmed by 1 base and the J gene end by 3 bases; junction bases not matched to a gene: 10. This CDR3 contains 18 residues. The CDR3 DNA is TGTGCCAGCAGCTTAGGTGCTAGCGGGAGAAGCTCGACAGATACGCAGTATTTT. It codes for CASSLGASGRSSTDTQYF.

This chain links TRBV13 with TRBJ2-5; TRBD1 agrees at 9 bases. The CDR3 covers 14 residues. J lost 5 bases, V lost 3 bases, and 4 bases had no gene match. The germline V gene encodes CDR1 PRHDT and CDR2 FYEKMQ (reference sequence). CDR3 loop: CASSLGQGLETQYF. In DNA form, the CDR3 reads TGTGCCAGCAGCTTGGGACAGGGTTTGGAGACCCAGTACTTC.

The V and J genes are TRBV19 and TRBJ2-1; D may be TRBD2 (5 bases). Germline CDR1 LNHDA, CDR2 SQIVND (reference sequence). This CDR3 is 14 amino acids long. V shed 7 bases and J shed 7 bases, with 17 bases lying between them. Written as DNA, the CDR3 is TGTGCCAGTACCGATCGGGGAACTCGGAATGAGCAGTTCTTC. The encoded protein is CASTDRGTRNEQFF. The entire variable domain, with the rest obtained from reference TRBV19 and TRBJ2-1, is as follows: DGGITQSPKYLFRKEGQNVTLSCEQNLNHDAMYWYRQDPGQGLRLIYYSQIVNDFQKGDIAEGYSVSREKKESFPLTVTSAQKNPTAFYLCASTDRGTRNEQFFGPGTRLTVL.

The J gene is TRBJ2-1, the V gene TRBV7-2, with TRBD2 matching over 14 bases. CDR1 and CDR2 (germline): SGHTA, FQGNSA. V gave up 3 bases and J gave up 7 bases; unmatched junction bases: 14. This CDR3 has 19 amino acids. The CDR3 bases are TGTGCCAGCAGCTTCTTGGAGGGACTAGCGGGGGCCCTGCTTAATGAGCAGTTCTTC. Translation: CASSFLEGLAGALLNEQFF.

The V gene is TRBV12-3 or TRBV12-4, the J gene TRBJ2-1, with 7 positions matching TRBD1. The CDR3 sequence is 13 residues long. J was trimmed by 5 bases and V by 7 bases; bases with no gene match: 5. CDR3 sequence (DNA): TGTGCCAGCATGAAGGGGGCAGACAATGAGCAGTTCTTC. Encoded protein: CASMKGADNEQFF.

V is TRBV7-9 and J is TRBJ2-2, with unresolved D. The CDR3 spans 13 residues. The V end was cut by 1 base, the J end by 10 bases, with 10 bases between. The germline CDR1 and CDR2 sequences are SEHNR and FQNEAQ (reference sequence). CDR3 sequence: CASSLDANSELFF. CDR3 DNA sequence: TGTGCCAGCAGCTTAGATGCGAATTCGGAGCTGTTTTTT. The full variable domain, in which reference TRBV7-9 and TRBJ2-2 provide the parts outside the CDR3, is DTGVSQNPRHKITKRGQNVTFRCDPISEHNRLYWYRQTLGQGPEFLTYFQNEAQLEKSRLLSDRFSAERPKGSFSTLEIQRTEQGDSAMYLCASSLDANSELFFGEGSRLTVL.

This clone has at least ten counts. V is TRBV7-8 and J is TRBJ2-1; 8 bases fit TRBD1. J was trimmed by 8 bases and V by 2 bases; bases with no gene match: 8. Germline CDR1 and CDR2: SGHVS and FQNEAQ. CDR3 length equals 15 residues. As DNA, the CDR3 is TGTGCCAGCAGCTTATTACAGGGGGTGGGGGATGAGCAGTTCTTC. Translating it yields CASSLLQGVGDEQFF.

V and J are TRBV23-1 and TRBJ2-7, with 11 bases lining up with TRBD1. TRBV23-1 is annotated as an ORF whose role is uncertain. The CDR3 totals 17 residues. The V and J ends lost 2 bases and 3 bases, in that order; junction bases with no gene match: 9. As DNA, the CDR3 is TGCGCCAGCAGTCAACCCCCGTGGGACAGGGGGGTCTACGAGCAGTACGTC. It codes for CASSQPPWDRGVYEQYV.

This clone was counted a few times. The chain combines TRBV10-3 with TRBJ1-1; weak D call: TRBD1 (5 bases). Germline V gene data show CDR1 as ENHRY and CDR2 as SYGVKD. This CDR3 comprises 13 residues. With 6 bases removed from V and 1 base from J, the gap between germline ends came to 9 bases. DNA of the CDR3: TGTGCCATCAGCCCTACAGGGAACACTGAAGCTTTCTTT. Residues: CAISPTGNTEAFF.

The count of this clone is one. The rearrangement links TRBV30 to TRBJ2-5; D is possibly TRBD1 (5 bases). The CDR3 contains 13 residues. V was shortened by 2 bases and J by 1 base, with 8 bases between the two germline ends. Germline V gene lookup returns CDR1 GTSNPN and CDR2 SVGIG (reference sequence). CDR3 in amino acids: CAWSPGIQETQYF. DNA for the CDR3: TGTGCCTGGAGTCCAGGGATCCAAGAGACCCAGTACTTC.

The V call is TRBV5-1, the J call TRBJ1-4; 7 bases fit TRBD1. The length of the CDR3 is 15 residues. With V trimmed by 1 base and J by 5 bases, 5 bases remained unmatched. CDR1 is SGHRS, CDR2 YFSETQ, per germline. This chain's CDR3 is CASSLTGQLNEKLFF. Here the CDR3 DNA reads TGCGCCAGCAGCTTGACGGGACAGCTCAATGAAAAACTGTTTTTT.

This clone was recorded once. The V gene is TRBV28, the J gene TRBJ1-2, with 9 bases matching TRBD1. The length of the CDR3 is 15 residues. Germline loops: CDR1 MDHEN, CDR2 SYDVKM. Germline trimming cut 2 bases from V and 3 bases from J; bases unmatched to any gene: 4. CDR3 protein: CASSLTGQGDYGYTF. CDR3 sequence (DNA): TGTGCCAGCAGTTTAACGGGACAGGGTGACTATGGCTACACCTTC.

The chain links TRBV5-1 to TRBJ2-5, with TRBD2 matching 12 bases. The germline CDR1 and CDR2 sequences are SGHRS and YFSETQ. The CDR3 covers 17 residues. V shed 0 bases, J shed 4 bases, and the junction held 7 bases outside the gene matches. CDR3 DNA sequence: TGCGCCAGCAGCTTGGGGTTGACTAGCGGGAGATCAGAGACCCAGTACTTC. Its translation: CASSLGLTSGRSETQYF.

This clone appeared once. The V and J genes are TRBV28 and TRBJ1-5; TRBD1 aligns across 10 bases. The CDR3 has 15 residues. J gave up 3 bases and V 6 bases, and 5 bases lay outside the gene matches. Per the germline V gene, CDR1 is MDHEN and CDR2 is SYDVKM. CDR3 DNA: TGTGCCAGCAGCTGGGACAGGGGAGTCAATCAGCCCCAGCATTTT. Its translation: CASSWDRGVNQPQHF.

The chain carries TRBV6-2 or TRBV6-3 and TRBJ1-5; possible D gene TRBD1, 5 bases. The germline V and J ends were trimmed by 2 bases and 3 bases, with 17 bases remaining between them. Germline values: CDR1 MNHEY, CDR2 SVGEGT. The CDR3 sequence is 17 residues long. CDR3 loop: CASSYTTRDSPNQPQHF. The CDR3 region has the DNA TGTGCCAGCAGTTACACTACACGAGACAGTCCCAATCAGCCCCAGCATTTT.

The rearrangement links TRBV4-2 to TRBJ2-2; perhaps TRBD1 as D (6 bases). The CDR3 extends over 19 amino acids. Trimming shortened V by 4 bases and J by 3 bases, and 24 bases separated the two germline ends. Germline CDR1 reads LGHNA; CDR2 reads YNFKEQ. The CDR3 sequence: CASSPLFDGLKGDTGELFF. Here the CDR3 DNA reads TGTGCCAGCAGCCCGCTTTTTGATGGATTAAAGGGGGACACCGGGGAGCTGTTTTTT.

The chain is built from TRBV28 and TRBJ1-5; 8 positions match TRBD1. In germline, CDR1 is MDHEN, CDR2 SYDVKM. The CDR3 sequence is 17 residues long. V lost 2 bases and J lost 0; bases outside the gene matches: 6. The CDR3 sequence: CASSLRTGHYSNQPQHF. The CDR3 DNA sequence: TGTGCCAGCAGTTTAAGGACAGGGCACTATAGCAATCAGCCCCAGCATTTT.

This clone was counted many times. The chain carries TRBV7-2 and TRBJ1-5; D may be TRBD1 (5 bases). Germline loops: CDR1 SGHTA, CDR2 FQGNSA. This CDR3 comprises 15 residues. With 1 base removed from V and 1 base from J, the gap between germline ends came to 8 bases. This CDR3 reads CASSLETESNQPQHF. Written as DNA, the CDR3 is TGTGCCAGCAGCTTAGAGACAGAGAGCAATCAGCCCCAGCATTTT.

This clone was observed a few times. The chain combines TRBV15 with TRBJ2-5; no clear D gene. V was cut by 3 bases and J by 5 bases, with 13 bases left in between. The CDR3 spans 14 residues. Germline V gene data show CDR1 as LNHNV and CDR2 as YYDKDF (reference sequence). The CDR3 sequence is CATSRRSRGETQYF. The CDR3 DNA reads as TGTGCCACCAGCAGGCGGTCGCGTGGGGAGACCCAGTACTTC.

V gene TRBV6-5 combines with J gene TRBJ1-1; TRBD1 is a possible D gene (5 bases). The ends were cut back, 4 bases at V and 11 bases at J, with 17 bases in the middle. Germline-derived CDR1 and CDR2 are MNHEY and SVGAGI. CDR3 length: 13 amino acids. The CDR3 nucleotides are TGTGCCAGCAGTTCCGCGGGAGGGGCCGGGGCTTTCTTT. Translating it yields CASSSAGGAGAFF.

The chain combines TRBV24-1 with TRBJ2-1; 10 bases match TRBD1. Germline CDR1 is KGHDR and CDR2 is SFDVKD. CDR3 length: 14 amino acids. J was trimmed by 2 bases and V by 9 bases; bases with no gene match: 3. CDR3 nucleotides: TGTGCCACCTCGACAGGGGGCACCTACAATGAGCAGTTCTTC. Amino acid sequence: CATSTGGTYNEQFF.

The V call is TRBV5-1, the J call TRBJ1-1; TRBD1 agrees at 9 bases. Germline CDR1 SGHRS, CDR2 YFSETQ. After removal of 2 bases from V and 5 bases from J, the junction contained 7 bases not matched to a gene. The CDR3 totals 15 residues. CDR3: CASSFSGTGWTEAFF. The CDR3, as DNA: TGCGCCAGCAGCTTTTCCGGGACAGGGTGGACTGAAGCTTTCTTT.

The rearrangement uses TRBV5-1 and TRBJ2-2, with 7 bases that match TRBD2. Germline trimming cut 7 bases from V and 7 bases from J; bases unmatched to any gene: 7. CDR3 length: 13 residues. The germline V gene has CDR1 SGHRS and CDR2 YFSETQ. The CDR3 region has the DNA TGCGCCAGCGGCGGGGGATTGGGCGGGGAGCTGTTTTTT. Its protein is CASGGGLGGELFF. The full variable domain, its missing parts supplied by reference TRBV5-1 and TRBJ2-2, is KAGVTQTPRYLIKTRGQQVTLSCSPISGHRSVSWYQQTPGQGLQFLFEYFSETQRNKGNFPGRFSGRQFSNSRSEMNVSTLELGDSALYLCASGGGLGGELFFGEGSRLTVL.

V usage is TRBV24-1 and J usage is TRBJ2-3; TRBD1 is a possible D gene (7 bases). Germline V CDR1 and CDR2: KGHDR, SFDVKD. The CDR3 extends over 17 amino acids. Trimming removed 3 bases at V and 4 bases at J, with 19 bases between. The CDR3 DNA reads TGTGCCACCAGTGATCCAGGGGGGCAGGGTATTTCAGATACGCAGTATTTT. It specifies CATSDPGGQGISDTQYF.

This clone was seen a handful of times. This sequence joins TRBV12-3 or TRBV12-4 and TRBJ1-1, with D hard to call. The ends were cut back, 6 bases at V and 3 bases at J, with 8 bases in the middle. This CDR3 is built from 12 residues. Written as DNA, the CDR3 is TGTGCCAGCAGCCCAGGATACACTGAAGCTTTCTTT. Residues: CASSPGYTEAFF.

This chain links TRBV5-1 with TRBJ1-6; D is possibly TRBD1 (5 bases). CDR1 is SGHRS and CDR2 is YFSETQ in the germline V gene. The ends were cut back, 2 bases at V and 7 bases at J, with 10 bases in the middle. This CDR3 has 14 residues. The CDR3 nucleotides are TGCGCCAGCAGCTTTGGCGACAGCAATTCACCCCTCCACTTT. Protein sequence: CASSFGDSNSPLHF.

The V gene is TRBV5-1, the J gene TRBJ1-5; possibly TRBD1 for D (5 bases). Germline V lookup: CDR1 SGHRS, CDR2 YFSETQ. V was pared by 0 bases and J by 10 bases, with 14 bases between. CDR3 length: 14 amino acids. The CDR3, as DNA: TGCGCCAGCAGCTTGGTAGGGGCTTCCTCTCCCCAGCATTTT. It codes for CASSLVGASSPQHF.